Below, 13 T cell receptor beta chains from the same sample are listed, as sequenced in a study of post-analysis software for immune sequencing data (dated by TCRdb to about 2015). Overall study results and their limits: Four or five TRBV segments, including TRBV5-6, TRBV5-1 and TRBV20-1, were significantly more frequent in patients than controls.

Their cognate antigens are unknown. The library was made by PCR. The reads were generated on an Illumina HiSeq 2500. To reduce PCR and sequencing biases, unique molecular identifiers were built into the TCR beta cDNA libraries. TCRdb's own reprocessing of the public reads used fastp at Q25 and MiXCR and kept productive beta chains. Here each entry gathers all rows of one CDR3 protein and keeps the most common genes and DNA. This sample holds hundreds of thousands of distinct CDR3 sequences; approximately 60% were observed only once. The ten largest clones take up around 11% of the sample. Source material: blood. These TCRs come from a girl aged 2 to 9 with multiple sclerosis.

This clonotype was counted between two and nine times. The J gene is TRBJ2-1, the V gene TRBV5-5; no firm D call. The CDR3 consists of 13 residues. V lost 10 bases and J lost 6, with 17 bases in between. Germline CDR1 and CDR2: SGHKS and YYEKEE (reference sequence). The CDR3 DNA follows: TGTGCCCGACCAAGGGTTCAGTCCAATGAGCAGTTCTTC. Translated, it gives CARPRVQSNEQFF.

The rearrangement links TRBV20-1 to TRBJ2-3; 8 bases line up with TRBD1. V trimming: 3 bases; J trimming: 6 bases; junction bases outside the gene matches: 5. The CDR3 loop spans 13 amino acids. Germline CDR1 DFQATT, CDR2 SNEGSKA (reference sequence). The CDR3 sequence: CSASTTGADTQYF. CDR3 nucleotide sequence: TGCAGTGCTAGTACGACAGGGGCGGATACGCAGTATTTT.

V is TRBV6-6 and J is TRBJ1-2; 10 bases fit TRBD1. CDR1 and CDR2 (germline): MNHNY, SVGAGI (reference sequence). The J segment lost 3 bases and the V segment lost 2 bases, leaving 0 bases of the junction unmatched. This CDR3 region has 14 residues. For the CDR3, the DNA is TGTGCCAGCAGTTACGGGACAGGGGACTATGGCTACACCTTC. Amino acid sequence: CASSYGTGDYGYTF.

The genes are TRBV5-1 and TRBJ2-7, with D possibly being TRBD2 (5 bases). V lost 8 bases, J lost 5 bases, and 14 bases lay in between. The CDR3 is 12 residues long. CDR1 is SGHRS and CDR2 is YFSETQ in the germline V gene. The CDR3 here is CASRRGSDEQYF. CDR3 bases: TGCGCCAGTAGACGAGGGAGCGACGAGCAGTACTTC.

The chain combines TRBV6-2 or TRBV6-3 with TRBJ1-2; D not resolved. CDR1 is MNHEY, CDR2 SVGEGT, per germline. The CDR3 loop spans 12 amino acids. Trimming took off 0 bases at V and 6 bases at J, with 5 bases between the two ends. In DNA, the CDR3 is TGTGCCAGCAGTTACTCGATGAATGGCTACACCTTC. Translation: CASSYSMNGYTF.

This clonotype was counted between two and nine times. The CDR3 DNA sequence: TGTGCCATCAGTGAAGAGGGAGAGTCTAGCACAGATACGCAGTATTTT. Residues: CAISEEGESSTDTQYF. The chain combines TRBV10-3 with TRBJ2-3, with D tentatively TRBD2 (5 bases). Per germline, CDR1 ENHRY and CDR2 SYGVKD. The CDR3 contains 16 residues. Trimming pared 3 bases from V and 0 bases from J, leaving 13 bases between.

V is TRBV9 and J is TRBJ2-1, with D hard to call. Germline CDR1 is SGDLS and CDR2 is YYNGEE. This CDR3 has 14 amino acids. The germline V and J ends were trimmed by 0 bases and 3 bases, with 7 bases remaining between them. The CDR3 sequence: CASSVEAVYNEQFF. The CDR3 region has the DNA TGTGCCAGCAGCGTAGAGGCCGTCTACAATGAGCAGTTCTTC.

In this sample, this clonotype turned up a few times. The V gene is TRBV7-2, the J gene TRBJ2-2, with D possibly matching TRBD2 (6 bases). Per the germline V gene, CDR1 is SGHTA and CDR2 is FQGNSA. The CDR3 is 14 residues long. Trimming cost V 1 base and J 8 bases, with 11 bases left between them. The CDR3 sequence is CASSLEFGSGELFF. The CDR3 DNA is TGTGCCAGCAGCTTAGAGTTCGGGAGTGGGGAGCTGTTTTTT. Using reference TRBV7-2 and TRBJ2-2 for the parts outside the CDR3, the full variable domain is GAGVSQSPSNKVTEKGKDVELRCDPISGHTALYWYRQSLGQGLEFLIYFQGNSAPDKSGLPSDRFSAERTGGSVSTLTIQRTQQEDSAVYLCASSLEFGSGELFFGEGSRLTVL.

The V and J genes are TRBV6-2 or TRBV6-3 and TRBJ2-3, with no clear D. V lost 5 bases and J lost 6, with 18 bases in between. The CDR3 is 15 residues long. Germline V gene sequence: CDR1 MNHEY, CDR2 SVGEGT. The DNA of the CDR3 is TGTGCCAGCAGTCCAGTGTCCTCCCTAGAGGATACGCAGTATTTT. Protein sequence: CASSPVSSLEDTQYF.

CDR3 amino acids: CASSYFSGLADSYNEQFF. The DNA of the CDR3 is TGTGCCAGCAGTTACTTTTCGGGACTAGCGGATTCCTACAATGAGCAGTTCTTC. V is TRBV6-5 and J is TRBJ2-1; the match to TRBD2 covers 11 bases. Germline CDR1 reads MNHEY; CDR2 reads SVGAGI. The CDR3 is made up of 18 amino acids. The V segment lost 1 base and the J segment 1 base; nucleotides outside the gene matches: 6.

V gene TRBV5-1 combines with J gene TRBJ2-7; maybe TRBD1 (5 bases). Germline V gene sequence: CDR1 SGHRS, CDR2 YFSETQ. The CDR3 has 14 amino acids. V lost 0 bases and J lost 6, with 13 bases in between. The CDR3 DNA reads TGCGCCAGCAGCTTGGCCCAGGGAAGAAGCGAGCAGTACTTC. It codes for CASSLAQGRSEQYF.

The table lists this clonotype with a count of one. CDR3 residues: CATSPSWGTEYNEQFF. CDR3 coding DNA: TGTGCCACCAGTCCCTCCTGGGGGACAGAATACAATGAGCAGTTCTTC. This chain uses TRBV24-1 with TRBJ2-1, with TRBD1 matching 7 bases. V lost 6 bases and J lost 4; bases outside the gene matches: 11. The CDR3 runs 16 residues. Germline CDR1 is KGHDR and CDR2 is SFDVKD.

This sequence joins TRBV5-6 and TRBJ2-1; 10 positions match TRBD2. CDR3 length: 16 residues. The trim removed 3 bases at V and 3 bases at J, leaving 6 bases unmatched. Germline V gene sequence: CDR1 SGHDT, CDR2 YYEEEE. The CDR3 is CASSSVTSGVYNEQFF. In DNA, the CDR3 is TGTGCCAGCAGCTCGGTTACTAGCGGGGTCTACAATGAGCAGTTCTTC. Together with reference TRBV5-6 and TRBJ2-1, the CDR3 gives the full variable domain: DAGVTQSPTHLIKTRGQQVTLRCSPKSGHDTVSWYQQALGQGPQFIFQYYEEEERQRGNFPDRFSGHQFPNYSSELNVNALLLGDSALYLCASSSVTSGVYNEQFFGPGTRLTVL.